This entry lists 25 T cell receptor beta chains sequenced from one sample in a study of T-cell reconstitution after alpha-beta-depleted transplantation in children. Unique molecular identifiers were used in preparing the TCRbeta library. Via MiXCR, TCRdb re-called the PCR reads, giving one row per CDR3 protein. This repertoire shows approximately 400,000 distinct CDR3 sequences, 16% found once; its top ten account for around 30%. Sample: PBMCs, mostly from graft donor cells, taken 360 days after TCRalphabeta/CD19-depleted stem cell transplant. The receptors here all came from a boy younger than two who had a stem cell transplant for Wiskott-Aldrich syndrome, so the T cells may come from the graft donor.

The V and J genes are TRBV7-9 and TRBJ1-5; D is uncertain. CDR1 is SEHNR, CDR2 FQNEAQ, per germline (reference sequence). V was cut by 2 bases and J by 3 bases, with 11 bases left in between. The CDR3 length is 15 residues. This chain's CDR3 is CASSLSGRPNQPQHF. The CDR3 coding sequence is TGTGCCAGCAGCTTATCGGGCAGGCCCAATCAGCCCCAGCATTTT. Drawing the rest from reference TRBV7-9 and TRBJ1-5, the complete variable domain is DTGVSQNPRHKITKRGQNVTFRCDPISEHNRLYWYRQTLGQGPEFLTYFQNEAQLEKSRLLSDRFSAERPKGSFSTLEIQRTEQGDSAMYLCASSLSGRPNQPQHFGDGTRLSIL.

The rearrangement uses TRBV20-1 and TRBJ2-7, with 10 bases fitting TRBD1. Germline V gene sequence: CDR1 DFQATT, CDR2 SNEGSKA (reference sequence). V lost 5 bases, J lost 2 bases, and 6 bases stayed unmatched. This CDR3 is 14 amino acids long. The CDR3 sequence is CSAERGQGTYEQYF. The CDR3 DNA reads TGCAGTGCTGAGAGGGGACAGGGGACCTACGAGCAGTACTTC.

The V and J genes are TRBV15 and TRBJ2-2, with 9 nucleotides matching TRBD2. The CDR3 totals 18 residues. V lost 0 bases and J lost 5; bases outside the gene matches: 10. Germline V lookup: CDR1 LNHNV, CDR2 YYDKDF (reference sequence). CDR3 protein: CATSRDGAGGLKTGELFF. In DNA form, the CDR3 reads TGTGCCACCAGCAGAGATGGGGCGGGAGGGCTGAAGACCGGGGAGCTGTTTTTT.

The chain employs TRBV10-3 and TRBJ2-1; the D gene is possibly TRBD2 (5 bases). Germline V gives CDR1 ENHRY, CDR2 SYGVKD. The length of the CDR3 is 13 residues. Trimming shortened V by 5 bases and J by 8 bases, and 13 bases separated the two germline ends. The CDR3 coding sequence is TGTGCCATCAGTCCAGCGGCTCGGGATGAGCAGTTCTTC. Translation: CAISPAARDEQFF.

The V and J genes are TRBV5-1 and TRBJ1-5; TRBD1 agrees at 7 bases. Unmatched junction bases numbered 10, after V lost 4 bases and J lost 3 bases. Germline V gene lookup returns CDR1 SGHRS and CDR2 YFSETQ. This CDR3 is 16 amino acids long. CDR3 DNA sequence: TGCGCCAGCAGCCGTGGGGAACAGGGGATCAATCAGCCCCAGCATTTT. It is translated as CASSRGEQGINQPQHF.

The chain is built from TRBV7-9 and TRBJ2-7; 9 bases fit TRBD2. There are 15 residues in the CDR3. The trim removed 5 bases at V and 2 bases at J, leaving 7 bases unmatched. Germline CDR1 and CDR2: SEHNR and FQNEAQ (reference sequence). The CDR3 region has the DNA TGTGCCAGCAGCCGCAGACTAGCGGCCCCCTACGAGCAGTACTTC. Its protein is CASSRRLAAPYEQYF.

This clonotype was found a few times. The gene calls are TRBV20-1 and TRBJ1-1; D is possibly TRBD1 (5 bases). CDR1 DFQATT and CDR2 SNEGSKA come from the germline V gene (reference sequence). This CDR3 spans 14 amino acids. The germline V and J ends were trimmed by 3 bases and 1 base, with 12 bases remaining between them. The CDR3: CSARPRQWNTEAFF. The CDR3 DNA reads TGCAGTGCTAGGCCCCGACAGTGGAACACTGAAGCTTTCTTT.

This clonotype was observed at least ten times. The chain employs TRBV15 and TRBJ2-3; TRBD2 matches at 7 bases. The CDR3 loop spans 16 amino acids. The germline CDR1 and CDR2 sequences are LNHNV and YYDKDF (reference sequence). V shed 4 bases, J shed 2 bases, and the junction held 9 bases outside the gene matches. CDR3 residues: CATSTGTTAPTDTQYF. CDR3 coding DNA: TGTGCCACCAGCACTGGGACTACAGCCCCCACAGATACGCAGTATTTT.

This clonotype was seen a handful of times. This chain connects TRBV6-1 to TRBJ1-6; 7 bases are a match to TRBD1. The CDR3 runs to 16 residues. Germline CDR1 reads MNHNS; CDR2 reads SASEGT. V lost 8 bases and J lost 10; bases outside the gene matches: 17. The CDR3 DNA reads TGTGCCAGCCGAACCGGGGGACAGTTTGGGGGGTCACCCCTCCACTTT. This encodes CASRTGGQFGGSPLHF.

The V call is TRBV5-1, the J call TRBJ2-3, with 12 bases aligning to TRBD2. Germline V gives CDR1 SGHRS, CDR2 YFSETQ. The CDR3 extends over 18 amino acids. V shed 6 bases and J 4 bases; nucleotides not matched to a gene: 15. The CDR3 sequence: CASNPTAVTSGRADTQYF. The CDR3 DNA is TGCGCCAGCAACCCTACAGCCGTGACTAGCGGGAGAGCAGATACGCAGTATTTT.

This clonotype turned up a few times. V is TRBV29-1 and J is TRBJ1-1; D is uncertain. V lost 5 bases and J lost 6, with 13 bases in between. From germline, CDR1 is SQVTM and CDR2 ANQGSEA. There are 12 residues in the CDR3. The CDR3 nucleotides read TGCAGCGTTATATTTACCCAGCCTGAAGCTTTCTTT. Protein sequence: CSVIFTQPEAFF.

The sample holds a few counts of this clonotype. V and J are TRBV29-1 and TRBJ2-3, with a possible D match to TRBD2 (5 bases). The CDR3 has 12 residues. V was clipped by 4 bases and J by 6 bases, with 11 bases between them. Germline CDR1 and CDR2: SQVTM and ANQGSEA. In nucleotides, the CDR3 is TGCAGCGTTGGTCTAGCCTCGGATACGCAGTATTTT. This sequence encodes CSVGLASDTQYF.

J is TRBJ2-2 and V is TRBV11-1; 8 bases are a match to TRBD2. Looked up from germline, CDR1 is SGHAT and CDR2 is FQDESV (reference sequence). The CDR3 covers 19 residues. V was clipped by 3 bases and J by 0 bases; unmatched bases: 12. CDR3 nucleotides: TGTGCCAGCAGCTTCCTATCACCGGGACTAGGAGCGAACACCGGGGAGCTGTTTTTT. This codes for CASSFLSPGLGANTGELFF. The whole variable domain, filled in from reference TRBV11-1 and TRBJ2-2, reads EAEVAQSPRYKITEKSQAVAFWCDPISGHATLYWYRQILGQGPELLVQFQDESVVDDSQLPKDRFSAERLKGVDSTLKIQPAELGDSAMYLCASSFLSPGLGANTGELFFGEGSRLTVL.

This clonotype came up a few times. This sequence joins TRBV25-1 and TRBJ2-1; D may be TRBD1 (5 bases). Trimming took 1 base from V and 5 from J, leaving 12 bases between them. The CDR3 spans 15 residues. Germline V lookup: CDR1 MGHDK, CDR2 SYGVNS. CDR3 sequence reads: CASSESWTRNNEQFF. In DNA, the CDR3 is TGTGCCAGCAGTGAATCTTGGACAAGAAACAATGAGCAGTTCTTC.

There are a few counts of this clonotype. The chain couples TRBV5-1 to TRBJ2-1; possibly TRBD1 for D (5 bases). This CDR3 has 15 amino acids. V lost 6 bases and J lost 5, with 18 bases in between. Germline CDR1 and CDR2: SGHRS and YFSETQ. The CDR3 loop is CASKVVGEKDNEQFF. CDR3 DNA sequence: TGCGCCAGCAAGGTAGTAGGGGAAAAGGACAATGAGCAGTTCTTC.

The chain has TRBV27 and TRBJ1-1; D is uncertain. The ends were cut back, 5 bases at V and 5 bases at J, with 12 bases in the middle. The germline V gene encodes CDR1 MNHEY and CDR2 SMNVEV (reference sequence). CDR3 length: 13 amino acids. The CDR3 bases are TGTGCCAGCAGTGGTAAGGGTTGGACTGAAGCTTTCTTT. Protein sequence: CASSGKGWTEAFF.

This clonotype was counted only a few times. V usage is TRBV4-3 and J usage is TRBJ2-1; 11 nucleotides agree with TRBD2. CDR3 size: 16 residues. The V segment lost 3 bases and the J segment 6 bases; nucleotides outside the gene matches: 7. CDR1 and CDR2 (germline): LGHNA, YSLEER. The CDR3 loop is CASSQELAGVINEQFF. The CDR3 bases are TGCGCCAGCAGCCAGGAACTAGCGGGAGTAATCAATGAGCAGTTCTTC.

The CDR3 spells CASTAWGEQFF. CDR3 nucleotide sequence: TGTGCCAGCACCGCTTGGGGGGAGCAGTTCTTC. The chain couples TRBV21-1 to TRBJ2-1; the table names TRBD1, a call not compared with the DNA. TRBV21-1 is described as a pseudogene. CDR3 length equals 11 residues.

This chain joins TRBV5-1 and TRBJ2-7; weak D call: TRBD2 (6 bases). V was shortened by 0 bases and J by 5 bases, with 12 bases between the two germline ends. Germline-derived CDR1 and CDR2 are SGHRS and YFSETQ. This CDR3 comprises 14 residues. CDR3 coding DNA: TGCGCCAGCAGCTTGGGGAGGGCTTGGGACGAGCAGTACTTC. Translation: CASSLGRAWDEQYF.

The CDR3 DNA sequence: TGCGCCAGCAGCTTGGTGGCGATTACAGATACGCAGTATTTT. Amino acid sequence: CASSLVAITDTQYF. The chain carries TRBV5-1 and TRBJ2-3; D remains ambiguous. Trimming took 0 bases from V and 3 from J, leaving 8 bases between them. The germline CDR1 and CDR2 sequences are SGHRS and YFSETQ. This CDR3 is built from 14 residues.

The rearrangement uses TRBV29-1 and TRBJ2-2, with TRBD1 identical over 8 bases. Unmatched junction bases numbered 9, after V lost 5 bases and J lost 1 base. Germline V CDR1 and CDR2: SQVTM, ANQGSEA. The CDR3 loop spans 16 amino acids. CDR3 nucleotide sequence: TGCAGCGTTAAATCACCTGGGACAGGGAACACCGGGGAGCTGTTTTTT. Protein: CSVKSPGTGNTGELFF.

The V and J genes are TRBV18 and TRBJ2-5; 8 nucleotides line up with TRBD1. Germline-derived CDR1 and CDR2 are KGHSH and LQKENI. V trimming: 4 bases; J trimming: 2 bases; junction bases outside the gene matches: 9. The CDR3 is 16 amino acids. CDR3 region: CASSLSPTGGQETQYF. As DNA, the CDR3 is TGTGCCAGCTCACTTTCCCCCACAGGGGGTCAAGAGACCCAGTACTTC.

This clonotype has more than one count but fewer than ten. The chain links TRBV29-1 to TRBJ2-5; D may be TRBD1 or TRBD2 (6 bases each). CDR3 length: 14 amino acids. CDR1 and CDR2 from the germline V gene are SQVTM and ANQGSEA. V was shortened by 6 bases and J by 4 bases, with 18 bases between the two germline ends. The CDR3 nucleotides read TGCAGCGTCCCACACTGGAGGGGGGCAGAGACCCAGTACTTC. It translates to CSVPHWRGAETQYF.

The V call is TRBV10-1, the J call TRBJ2-1; 8 bases are a match to TRBD1. After removal of 3 bases from V and 5 bases from J, the junction contained 9 bases not matched to a gene. This CDR3 has 16 residues. Germline V gene sequence: CDR1 WNHNN, CDR2 SYGVQD (reference sequence). DNA of the CDR3: TGCGCCAGCAGTGATGGGGTAGCGACAGGGGACAATGAGCAGTTCTTC. It yields the protein CASSDGVATGDNEQFF.

CDR3 amino acids: CASSYLAPGTGIGNQPQHF. The CDR3 bases are TGTGCCAGCAGTTACCTAGCTCCCGGGACAGGGATCGGCAATCAGCCCCAGCATTTT. The chain joins TRBV6-5 to TRBJ1-5; 9 bases align to TRBD1. V gave up 2 bases and J gave up 2 bases; unmatched junction bases: 13. This CDR3 region has 19 residues. CDR1 MNHEY and CDR2 SVGAGI come from the germline V gene.